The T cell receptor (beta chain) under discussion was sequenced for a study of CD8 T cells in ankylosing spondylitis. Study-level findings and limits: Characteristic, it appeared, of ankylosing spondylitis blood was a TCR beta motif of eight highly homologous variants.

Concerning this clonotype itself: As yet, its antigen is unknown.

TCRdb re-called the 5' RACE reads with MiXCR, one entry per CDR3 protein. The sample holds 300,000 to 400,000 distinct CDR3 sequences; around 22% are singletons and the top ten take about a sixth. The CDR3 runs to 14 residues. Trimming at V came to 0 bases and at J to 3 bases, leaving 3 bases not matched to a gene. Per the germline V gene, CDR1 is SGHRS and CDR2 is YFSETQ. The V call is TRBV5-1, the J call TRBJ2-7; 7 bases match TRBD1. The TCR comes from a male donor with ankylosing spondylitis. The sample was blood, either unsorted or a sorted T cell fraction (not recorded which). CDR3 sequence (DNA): TGCGCCAGCAGCTTGGTTGGGACAGACTACGAGCAGTACTTC. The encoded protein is CASSLVGTDYEQYF. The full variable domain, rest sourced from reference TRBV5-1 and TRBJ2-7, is KAGVTQTPRYLIKTRGQQVTLSCSPISGHRSVSWYQQTPGQGLQFLFEYFSETQRNKGNFPGRFSGRQFSNSRSEMNVSTLELGDSALYLCASSLVGTDYEQYFGPGTRLTVT.